This entry lists 14 T cell receptor beta chains sequenced from one sample in a study. MiXCR, applied by TCRdb to the RT-PCR reads, yields one record per CDR3 protein. The data hold more than 550,000 distinct CDR3 sequences, with 14% observed a single time. Sequences were obtained from memory CD4+ T cells from blood. The source of these receptors is a female donor in good health, serving as a healthy control.

The rearrangement uses TRBV6-7 and TRBJ2-1, with 7 bases fitting TRBD1. TRBV6-7 is an ORF, and what it does is uncertain. The J segment lost 3 bases and the V segment lost 6 bases, leaving 11 bases of the junction unmatched. The CDR3 is 16 residues long. The CDR3, as DNA: TGTGCCAGCAGGAAACCCGACAGGGTGGGCTACAATGAGCAGTTCTTC. Protein product: CASRKPDRVGYNEQFF.

The V gene is TRBV9, the J gene TRBJ2-1, with 7 bases lining up with TRBD2. CDR1 is SGDLS and CDR2 is YYNGEE in the germline V gene. The V segment lost 0 bases and the J segment 0 bases; nucleotides outside the gene matches: 6. The CDR3 loop spans 17 amino acids. The CDR3 bases are TGTGCCAGCAGCGTAGCTTTTGGCGGGAGCTCCTACAATGAGCAGTTCTTC. Residues: CASSVAFGGSSYNEQFF.

V gene TRBV12-3 or TRBV12-4 combines with J gene TRBJ1-5, with D unresolved. The length of the CDR3 is 13 residues. Trimming removed 3 bases at V and 8 bases at J, with 11 bases between. The CDR3 loop is CASSFRPMEPQHF. In nucleotides, the CDR3 is TGTGCCAGCAGTTTTCGGCCTATGGAGCCCCAGCATTTT.

The rearrangement links TRBV6-6 to TRBJ2-7, with D possibly being TRBD1 (8 bases). V was cut by 0 bases and J by 6 bases, with 15 bases left in between. CDR3 length equals 15 residues. CDR1 is MNHNY, CDR2 SVGAGI, per germline (reference sequence). The CDR3 DNA follows: TGTGCCAGCAGTTACTCGAGCACAGGGGGGGCCGAGCAGTACTTC. Residues: CASSYSSTGGAEQYF.

This clonotype was counted ten times or more. V gene TRBV15 combines with J gene TRBJ2-1; D gene uncertain. Germline CDR1 is LNHNV and CDR2 is YYDKDF (reference sequence). The CDR3 extends over 14 amino acids. V gave up 0 bases and J gave up 7 bases, with 10 bases separating them. CDR3 DNA: TGTGCCACCAGCAGAGATAGACGGTGGAATGAGCAGTTCTTC. The encoded protein is CATSRDRRWNEQFF.

The J gene is TRBJ2-5, the V gene TRBV6-2 or TRBV6-3, with TRBD2 matching over 12 bases. The CDR3 length is 15 residues. CDR1 MNHEY and CDR2 SVGEGT come from the germline V gene. The V gene end was trimmed by 6 bases and the J gene end by 7 bases; junction bases not matched to a gene: 9. CDR3 sequence reads: CASSELAGGLGTQYF. CDR3 in DNA: TGTGCCAGCAGCGAACTAGCGGGAGGATTGGGGACCCAGTACTTC.

The V and J genes are TRBV6-2 or TRBV6-3 and TRBJ2-1, with TRBD2 matching over 8 bases. This CDR3 has 17 amino acids. V lost 0 bases, J lost 10 bases, and 14 bases stayed unmatched. Germline values: CDR1 MNHEY, CDR2 SVGEGT. CDR3 nucleotide sequence: TGTGCCAGCAGTTACTCCGCACTACTAGCGGAAACTGGAGAGCAGTTCTTC. This gives the protein CASSYSALLAETGEQFF.

This clonotype was found many times. The chain is built from TRBV20-1 and TRBJ2-2; 7 bases are a match to TRBD1. The V segment lost 6 bases and the J segment 2 bases; nucleotides outside the gene matches: 6. Germline V gene sequence: CDR1 DFQATT, CDR2 SNEGSKA (reference sequence). This CDR3 is 14 amino acids long. In DNA form, the CDR3 reads TGCAGTGCCACCGGGACAGCTAACACCGGGGAGCTGTTTTTT. Translation gives CSATGTANTGELFF.

About this clonotype: Possible read error: a much larger clone is one base away. The genes are TRBV3-1 and TRBJ1-2; maybe TRBD1 (5 bases). Germline V lookup: CDR1 LGHDT, CDR2 YNNKEL (reference sequence). The CDR3 is 15 amino acids. Here the CDR3 DNA reads TGTTCCAGCAGCCCAGGCATGGGACGAAACTATGGCTACACCTTC. This translates into CSSSPGMGRNYGYTF.

This clonotype was observed a few times. The gene calls are TRBV6-2 or TRBV6-3 and TRBJ2-1; D is uncertain. The length of the CDR3 is 15 residues. The germline V gene encodes CDR1 MNHEY and CDR2 SVGEGT. V lost 2 bases and J lost 10, with 18 bases in between. This CDR3 is CASSYQDRKIDEQFF. CDR3 bases: TGTGCCAGCAGTTACCAGGATCGGAAGATCGACGAGCAGTTCTTC.

This clonotype was seen ten or more times. The chain has TRBV7-2 and TRBJ2-3; 8 nucleotides match TRBD2. CDR1 and CDR2 (germline): SGHTA, FQGNSA. Trimming took 1 base from V and 7 from J; bases not matched to a gene: 7. The CDR3 sequence is 15 residues long. CDR3 region: CASSLEAGGRNTQYF. The CDR3 DNA reads as TGTGCCAGCAGCTTAGAGGCGGGAGGCCGAAATACGCAGTATTTT.

This clonotype was detected a few times. This chain links TRBV7-2 with TRBJ1-1; possibly TRBD1 for D (5 bases). The V end was cut by 5 bases, the J end by 4 bases, with 11 bases between. The CDR3 is 13 amino acids. From germline, CDR1 is SGHTA and CDR2 FQGNSA. Here the CDR3 reads CASSTRRGTEAFF. In DNA, the CDR3 is TGTGCCAGCAGCACCCGGAGGGGCACTGAAGCTTTCTTT. The full variable domain, with the rest looked up from reference TRBV7-2 and TRBJ1-1, is GAGVSQSPSNKVTEKGKDVELRCDPISGHTALYWYRQSLGQGLEFLIYFQGNSAPDKSGLPSDRFSAERTGGSVSTLTIQRTQQEDSAVYLCASSTRRGTEAFFGQGTRLTVV.

The rearrangement joins TRBV5-5 to TRBJ2-2; 12 nucleotides agree with TRBD2. Germline loops: CDR1 SGHKS, CDR2 YYEKEE (reference sequence). With 5 bases clipped from V and 0 bases from J, the junction kept 14 bases outside the gene matches. The CDR3 totals 20 residues. The CDR3 loop is CASSRKRLAGGSSNTGELFF. The CDR3 DNA sequence: TGTGCCAGCAGTCGCAAGCGGCTAGCGGGGGGGTCCTCGAACACCGGGGAGCTGTTTTTT.

This clonotype has at least ten counts. V usage is TRBV20-1 and J usage is TRBJ2-5, with 8 bases that match TRBD2. Germline V CDR1 and CDR2: DFQATT, SNEGSKA (reference sequence). This CDR3 comprises 17 residues. Trimming took 0 bases from V and 2 from J; bases not matched to a gene: 11. CDR3 loop: CSARDYVSGTQQETQYF. In nucleotides, the CDR3 is TGCAGTGCTAGAGATTATGTTAGCGGGACGCAGCAAGAGACCCAGTACTTC.